This T cell receptor (beta chain) appears in the sequencing data of a study of beta chain features in type 1 diabetes. Study observations and caveats: In the patient group, naive, central memory and Treg TCRB repertoires seemed more alike than in the healthy donor group.

This clone was recorded a few times. The antigen is undetermined. Sequencing targeted expressed TCRB transcripts, as all isolated RNA had been reverse transcribed. The read count averaged approximately 3.5 million across naive, central memory and regulatory T cell samples. TCRdb's copy holds only in-frame clones and misses some; the assay was immunoSEQ multiplex PCR. The sample lists roughly 300,000 clones, 7.5% to 9% seen once, with around 0.45% in the top ten. The sequence derives from a woman between 18 and 30 years old in good health. The sequenced sample consisted of central memory CD4+ T cells from blood.

CDR3 amino acids: CASSIRTGLYDEQYF. DNA for the CDR3: TGTGCCAGCAGCATCCGGACAGGTTTGTACGACGAGCAGTACTTC. This chain connects TRBV7-2 to TRBJ2-7, with TRBD1 identical over 7 bases. CDR3 length equals 15 residues. V shed 5 bases, J shed 5 bases, and the junction held 12 bases outside the gene matches. Germline V gene sequence: CDR1 SGHTA, CDR2 FQGNSA.